This TCR beta chain was retrieved from a study of OX40 agonist ivuxolimab in advanced cancers. Study at large: Earlier treatment with anti-PD-1, anti-PD-L1 or anti-CTLA-4 was permitted, and less than 50% had received some. Three patients, one with hepatocellular carcinoma and two with cutaneous melanoma, responded partially. Overall study findings and caveats: Mean expanded clone counts were higher in CD8+ than CD4+ T cells. Low clonal expansion, among the lowest seen, marked partial responders at 0.1-3.0 mg/kg.

This table comes from immunoSEQ multiplex PCR, and its TCRdb copy is limited to in-frame clones, with some not included. The table records around 30,000 clones, roughly 87% of them present only once. From germline, CDR1 is SGDLS and CDR2 YYNGEE. V was trimmed by 3 bases and J by 5 bases, leaving 17 bases between them. CDR3 length equals 15 residues. Notes on this clone: What it binds is unknown.

The sequence was collected from an adult with an advanced solid tumor such as melanoma, head and neck, liver or kidney cancer. The sequences come from CD4+ or CD8+ T cells sorted from blood, collected in a trial of the OX40 agonist ivuxolimab. V gene TRBV9 combines with J gene TRBJ2-5, with D possibly being TRBD1 (6 bases). The CDR3 nucleotides read TGTGCCAGCAGCGGAGGACAGATCCCAGGGGAGACCCAGTACTTC. This sequence encodes CASSGGQIPGETQYF. The variable domain in full, completed from reference TRBV9 and TRBJ2-5, reads DSGVTQTPKHLITATGQRVTLRCSPRSGDLSVYWYQQSLDQGLQFLIQYYNGEERAKGNILERFSAQQFPDLHSELNLSSLELGDSALYFCASSGGQIPGETQYFGPGTRLLVL.